This T cell receptor beta chain appears in the sequencing data of a study of T-cell reconstitution after alpha-beta-depleted transplantation in children. The authors prepared the TCRbeta library with unique molecular identifiers. One entry per CDR3 protein results from TCRdb running MiXCR on the PCR reads. This table has about 980,000 distinct CDR3 sequences, 25% to 30% appearing once. Study-wide results and caveats: Several hundred expanded graft clones reportedly were the source of alpha-beta T cells about two months after transplant. Newly made T cells mostly supplied T-cell counts and diversity one year after transplant.

V dropped 0 bases and J dropped 0; count of bases not matched to a gene: 0. CDR1 is SGDLS, CDR2 YYNGEE, per germline. This CDR3 has 15 amino acids. This clonotype occurred a few times. As yet, its antigen is unknown. The clonotype originates from a boy younger than two who had a stem cell transplant for SCID, so the T cells may come from the graft donor. This rearrangement joins TRBV9 to TRBJ2-5; the match to TRBD2 covers 9 bases. Sequences were derived from PBMCs, mostly from graft donor cells, sampled 360 days after TCRalphabeta/CD19-depleted stem cell transplant. CDR3 DNA: TGTGCCAGCAGCGTAGTAGCGGGGGACCAAGAGACCCAGTACTTC. Translated: CASSVVAGDQETQYF.